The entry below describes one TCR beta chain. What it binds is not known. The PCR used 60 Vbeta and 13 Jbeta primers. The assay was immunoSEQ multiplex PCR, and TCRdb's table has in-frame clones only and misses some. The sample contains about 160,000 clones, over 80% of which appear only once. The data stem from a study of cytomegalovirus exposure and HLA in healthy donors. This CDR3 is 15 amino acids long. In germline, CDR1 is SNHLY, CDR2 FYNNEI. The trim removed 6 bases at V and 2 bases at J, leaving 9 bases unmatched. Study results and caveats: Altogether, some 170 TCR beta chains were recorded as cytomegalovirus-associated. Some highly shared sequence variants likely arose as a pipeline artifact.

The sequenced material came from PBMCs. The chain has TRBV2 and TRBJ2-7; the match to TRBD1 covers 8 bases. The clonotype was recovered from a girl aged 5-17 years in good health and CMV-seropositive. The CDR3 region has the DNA TGTGCCAGCAGCACACCGGACAGGGCCACCTACGAGCAGTACTTC. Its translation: CASSTPDRATYEQYF.